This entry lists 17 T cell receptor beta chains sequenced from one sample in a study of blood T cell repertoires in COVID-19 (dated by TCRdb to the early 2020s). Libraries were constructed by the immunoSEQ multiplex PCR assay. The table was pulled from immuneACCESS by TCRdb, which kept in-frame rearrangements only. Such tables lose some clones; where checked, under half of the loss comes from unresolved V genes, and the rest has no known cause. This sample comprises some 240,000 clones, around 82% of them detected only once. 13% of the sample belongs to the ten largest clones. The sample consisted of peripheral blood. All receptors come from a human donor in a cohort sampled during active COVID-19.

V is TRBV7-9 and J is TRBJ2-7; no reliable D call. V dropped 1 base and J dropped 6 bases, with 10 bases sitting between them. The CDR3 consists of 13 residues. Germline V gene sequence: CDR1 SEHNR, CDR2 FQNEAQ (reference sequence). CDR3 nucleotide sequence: TGTGCCAGCAGCTTAGTTCAACCGGGCGAGCAGTACTTC. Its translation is CASSLVQPGEQYF. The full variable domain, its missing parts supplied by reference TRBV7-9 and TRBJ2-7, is DTGVSQNPRHKITKRGQNVTFRCDPISEHNRLYWYRQTLGQGPEFLTYFQNEAQLEKSRLLSDRFSAERPKGSFSTLEIQRTEQGDSAMYLCASSLVQPGEQYFGPGTRLTVT.

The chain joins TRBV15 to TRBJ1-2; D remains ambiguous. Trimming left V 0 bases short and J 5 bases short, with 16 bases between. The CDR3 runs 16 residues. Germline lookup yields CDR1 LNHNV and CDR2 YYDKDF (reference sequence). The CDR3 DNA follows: TGTGCCACCAGCAGAGATGTCGTGGCTAGTGGGTATGGCTACACCTTC. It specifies CATSRDVVASGYGYTF. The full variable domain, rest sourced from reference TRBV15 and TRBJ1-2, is DAMVIQNPRYQVTQFGKPVTLSCSQTLNHNVMYWYQQKSSQAPKLLFHYYDKDFNNEADTPDNFQSRRPNTSFCFLDIRSPGLGDTAMYLCATSRDVVASGYGYTFGSGTRLTVV.

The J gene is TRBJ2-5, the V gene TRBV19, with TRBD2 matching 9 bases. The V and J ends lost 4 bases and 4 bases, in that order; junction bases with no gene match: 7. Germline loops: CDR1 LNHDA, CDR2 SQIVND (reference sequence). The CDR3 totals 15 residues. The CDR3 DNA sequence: TGTGCCAGTAGTACTAGCGGGGCGGCCCCAGAGACCCAGTACTTC. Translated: CASSTSGAAPETQYF.

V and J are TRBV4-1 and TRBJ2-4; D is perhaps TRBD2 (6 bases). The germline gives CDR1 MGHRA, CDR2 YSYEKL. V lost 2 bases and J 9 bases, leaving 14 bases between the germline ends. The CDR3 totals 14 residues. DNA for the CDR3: TGCGCCAGCAGCCAAATGAGGGAGGAGGCCATTCAGTACTTC. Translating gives CASSQMREEAIQYF.

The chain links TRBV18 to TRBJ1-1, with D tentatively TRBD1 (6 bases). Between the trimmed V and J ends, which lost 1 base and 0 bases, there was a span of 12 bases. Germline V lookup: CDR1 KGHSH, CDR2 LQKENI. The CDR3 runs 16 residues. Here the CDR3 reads CASSPRQANMNTEAFF. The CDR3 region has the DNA TGTGCCAGCTCACCACGACAGGCGAACATGAACACTGAAGCTTTCTTT.

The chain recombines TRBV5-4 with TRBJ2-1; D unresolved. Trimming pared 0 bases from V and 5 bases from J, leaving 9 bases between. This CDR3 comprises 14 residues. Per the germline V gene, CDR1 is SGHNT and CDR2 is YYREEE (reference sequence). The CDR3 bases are TGTGCCAGCAGCTTGGGTGGCTCAGACAATGAGCAGTTCTTC. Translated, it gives CASSLGGSDNEQFF.

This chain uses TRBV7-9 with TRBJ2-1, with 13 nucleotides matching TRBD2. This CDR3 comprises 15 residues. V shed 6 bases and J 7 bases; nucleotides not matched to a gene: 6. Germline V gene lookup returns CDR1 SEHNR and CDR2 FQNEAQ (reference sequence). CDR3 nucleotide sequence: TGTGCCAGCAGACCGGGACTAGCGGGGCGTAATGAGCAGTTCTTC. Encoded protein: CASRPGLAGRNEQFF.

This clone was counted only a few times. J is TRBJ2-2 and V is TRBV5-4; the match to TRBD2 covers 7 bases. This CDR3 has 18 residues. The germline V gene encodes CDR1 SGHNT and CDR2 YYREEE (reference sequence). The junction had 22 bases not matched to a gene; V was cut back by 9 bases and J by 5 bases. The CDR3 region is CATRGGRELSRGTGELFF. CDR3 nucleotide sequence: TGTGCCACCCGCGGGGGAAGGGAGCTATCCCGAGGGACCGGGGAGCTGTTTTTT.

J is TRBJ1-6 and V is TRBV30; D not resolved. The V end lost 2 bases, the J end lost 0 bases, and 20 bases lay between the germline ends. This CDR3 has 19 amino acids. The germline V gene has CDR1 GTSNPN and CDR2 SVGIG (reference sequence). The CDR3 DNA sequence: TGTGCCTGGAGTCCCCGGAGGACTGACTCTCTCTCCTATAATTCACCCCTCCACTTT. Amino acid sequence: CAWSPRRTDSLSYNSPLHF.

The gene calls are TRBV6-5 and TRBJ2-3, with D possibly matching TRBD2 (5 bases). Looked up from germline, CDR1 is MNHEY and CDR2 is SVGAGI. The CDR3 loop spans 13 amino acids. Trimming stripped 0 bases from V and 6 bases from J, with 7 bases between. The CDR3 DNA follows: TGTGCCAGCAGTTACTCCACTAGGGATACGCAGTATTTT. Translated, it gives CASSYSTRDTQYF.

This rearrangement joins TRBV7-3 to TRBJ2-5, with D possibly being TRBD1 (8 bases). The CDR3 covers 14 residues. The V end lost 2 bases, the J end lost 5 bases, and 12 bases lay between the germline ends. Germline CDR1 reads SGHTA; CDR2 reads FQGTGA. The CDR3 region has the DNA TGTGCCAGCAGCTTAGACAGGGGAGGGGAGACCCAGTACTTC. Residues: CASSLDRGGETQYF. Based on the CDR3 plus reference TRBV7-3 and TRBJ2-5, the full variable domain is GAGVSQTPSNKVTEKGKYVELRCDPISGHTALYWYRQSLGQGPEFLIYFQGTGAADDSGLPNDRFFAVRPEGSVSTLKIQRTERGDSAVYLCASSLDRGGETQYFGPGTRLLVL.

The DNA of the CDR3 is TGTGCCAGCAGCCAAGAAGGGGCAGGAACTAACTATGGCTACACCTTC. This gives the protein CASSQEGAGTNYGYTF. The chain employs TRBV4-2 and TRBJ1-2; D is possibly TRBD1 (5 bases). Trimming took 0 bases from V and 0 from J, leaving 11 bases between them. The CDR3 spans 16 residues. The germline CDR1 and CDR2 sequences are LGHNA and YNFKEQ.

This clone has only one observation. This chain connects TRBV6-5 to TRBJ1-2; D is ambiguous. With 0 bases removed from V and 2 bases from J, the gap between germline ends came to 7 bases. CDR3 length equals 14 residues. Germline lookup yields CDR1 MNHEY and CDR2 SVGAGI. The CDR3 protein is CASSYSAGNYGYTF. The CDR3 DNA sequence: TGTGCCAGCAGTTACTCTGCGGGGAACTATGGCTACACCTTC.

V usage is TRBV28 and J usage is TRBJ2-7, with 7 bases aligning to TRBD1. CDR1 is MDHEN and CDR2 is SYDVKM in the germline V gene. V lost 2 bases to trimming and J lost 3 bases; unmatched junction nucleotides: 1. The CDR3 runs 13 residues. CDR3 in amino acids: CASSLQGVYEQYF. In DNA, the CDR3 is TGTGCCAGCAGTTTACAGGGGGTCTACGAGCAGTACTTC.

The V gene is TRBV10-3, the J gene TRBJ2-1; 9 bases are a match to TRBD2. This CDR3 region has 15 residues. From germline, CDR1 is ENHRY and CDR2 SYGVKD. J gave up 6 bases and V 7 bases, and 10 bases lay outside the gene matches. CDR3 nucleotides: TGTGCCATCACCCCCCGGCGGGAGGGCATCAATGAGCAGTTCTTC. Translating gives CAITPRREGINEQFF.

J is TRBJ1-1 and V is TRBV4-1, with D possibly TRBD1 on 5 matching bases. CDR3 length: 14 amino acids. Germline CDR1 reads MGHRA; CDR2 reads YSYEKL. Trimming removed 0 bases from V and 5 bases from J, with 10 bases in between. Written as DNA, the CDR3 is TGCGCCAGCAGCCAAGAATCCAGGGAAACTGAAGCTTTCTTT. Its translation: CASSQESRETEAFF.

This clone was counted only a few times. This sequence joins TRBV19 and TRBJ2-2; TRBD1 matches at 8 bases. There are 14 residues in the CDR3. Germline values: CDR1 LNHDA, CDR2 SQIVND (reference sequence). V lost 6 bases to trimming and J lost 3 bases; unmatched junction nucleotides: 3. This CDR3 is CASRLTGDTGELFF. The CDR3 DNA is TGTGCCAGTAGGTTGACAGGGGACACCGGGGAGCTGTTTTTT. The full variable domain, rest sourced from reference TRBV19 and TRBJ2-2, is DGGITQSPKYLFRKEGQNVTLSCEQNLNHDAMYWYRQDPGQGLRLIYYSQIVNDFQKGDIAEGYSVSREKKESFPLTVTSAQKNPTAFYLCASRLTGDTGELFFGEGSRLTVL.